The 26 T cell receptor beta chains presented below share a single source sample, sequenced in a study of human T cells and chemical hapten exposure. MiXCR was run by TCRdb on the RACE reads, yielding one entry per CDR3 protein. The sample has approximately 80,000 distinct CDR3 sequences, under 9% seen once. The time point: patch test 1, 2 weeks after DPC sensitization. As to treatment: therapeutic diphenylcyclopropenone sensitization with weekly scalp DPC. Sample: whole blood, taken in connection with sensitization to the hapten diphenylcyclopropenone (DPC). All receptors derive from a woman aged 25 to 39 with alopecia areata. Some clones in this sample may be carry-over from other donors' samples.

The gene calls are TRBV6-6 and TRBJ1-2; 11 bases match TRBD1. This CDR3 has 17 amino acids. The germline V gene has CDR1 MNHNY and CDR2 SVGAGI (reference sequence). With V trimmed by 2 bases and J by 1 base, 6 bases remained unmatched. The CDR3 loop is CASSYADRGQGNYGYTF. The CDR3, as DNA: TGTGCCAGCAGTTACGCGGACAGGGGGCAGGGTAACTATGGCTACACCTTC.

This clonotype has at least ten counts. This chain links TRBV15 with TRBJ2-3; D is undetermined. With 4 bases removed from V and 0 bases from J, the gap between germline ends came to 5 bases. Germline-derived CDR1 and CDR2 are LNHNV and YYDKDF (reference sequence). CDR3 size: 13 residues. The CDR3 loop is CATSIFSTDTQYF. As DNA, the CDR3 is TGTGCCACCAGCATTTTCAGCACAGATACGCAGTATTTT.

This clonotype was recorded many times. The rearrangement joins TRBV29-1 to TRBJ2-5; the match to TRBD2 covers 13 bases. The CDR3 consists of 18 residues. The germline CDR1 and CDR2 sequences are SQVTM and ANQGSEA. With V trimmed by 1 base and J by 1 base, 9 bases remained unmatched. DNA for the CDR3: TGCAGCGTTGAAGGTCGACTAGCGGGGGGCCTTAGCCAAGAGACCCAGTACTTC. Protein product: CSVEGRLAGGLSQETQYF.

This clonotype was counted only a few times. The rearrangement joins TRBV9 to TRBJ2-5; 8 positions match TRBD1. CDR3 length: 14 amino acids. Trimming at V came to 0 bases and at J to 6 bases, leaving 4 bases not matched to a gene. Germline V lookup: CDR1 SGDLS, CDR2 YYNGEE. CDR3 sequence: CASSVDSGGKTQYF. The CDR3 coding sequence is TGTGCCAGCAGCGTAGATTCAGGGGGCAAGACCCAGTACTTC.

This clonotype showed up many times. The V and J genes are TRBV5-1 and TRBJ1-1; tentatively, D is TRBD1 (6 bases). V was cut by 1 base and J by 5 bases, with 15 bases left in between. Germline-derived CDR1 and CDR2 are SGHRS and YFSETQ. CDR3 length: 15 residues. CDR3 sequence: CASSLSTGTTTEAFF. In DNA, the CDR3 is TGCGCCAGCAGCTTGTCCACAGGGACGACTACTGAAGCTTTCTTT.

This clonotype was observed a few times. V gene TRBV4-2 combines with J gene TRBJ2-3; 8 nucleotides match TRBD2. The CDR3 is 16 residues long. Unmatched junction bases numbered 7, after V lost 5 bases and J lost 0 bases. Germline-derived CDR1 and CDR2 are LGHNA and YNFKEQ. CDR3: CASSDNGGASTDTQYF. The DNA for the CDR3 is TGTGCCAGCAGCGACAACGGGGGGGCAAGCACAGATACGCAGTATTTT.

This clonotype was counted a few times. The chain has TRBV6-5 and TRBJ2-7; 9 bases match TRBD2. The V and J ends lost 7 bases and 1 base, in that order; junction bases with no gene match: 11. Per the germline V gene, CDR1 is MNHEY and CDR2 is SVGAGI. The CDR3 loop spans 16 amino acids. CDR3 sequence reads: CASTNRWSGGSYEQYF. CDR3 coding DNA: TGTGCCAGCACCAACAGGTGGAGCGGGGGGTCCTACGAGCAGTACTTC.

This clonotype was seen only a few times. This sequence joins TRBV11-2 and TRBJ1-6; no reliable D call. The germline V gene has CDR1 SGHAT and CDR2 FQNNGV. This CDR3 has 13 residues. V lost 5 bases and J 7 bases, leaving 9 bases between the germline ends. The CDR3 DNA reads TGTGCCAGCAGCCCTACGACAAATTCACCCCTCCACTTT. It is translated as CASSPTTNSPLHF.

This chain connects TRBV3-1 to TRBJ2-1; D call uncertain. The V gene lost 4 bases and the J gene lost 0 bases, with 10 bases spanning the gap. Germline V lookup: CDR1 LGHDT, CDR2 YNNKEL (reference sequence). The CDR3 loop spans 15 amino acids. In DNA, the CDR3 is TGTGCCAGCAGCCTATCGATTTTCTCCTACAATGAGCAGTTCTTC. It specifies CASSLSIFSYNEQFF.

This clonotype was counted ten times or more. This rearrangement joins TRBV12-3 or TRBV12-4 to TRBJ2-1, with 8 nucleotides matching TRBD2. CDR3 length: 12 amino acids. Trimming took 7 bases from V and 8 from J; bases not matched to a gene: 4. The CDR3 region is CASIAGGDEQFF. DNA of the CDR3: TGTGCCAGCATTGCGGGGGGCGATGAGCAGTTCTTC.

This clonotype has more than one count but fewer than ten. The chain is built from TRBV2 and TRBJ2-5; 10 nucleotides agree with TRBD1. The CDR3 extends over 15 amino acids. CDR1 and CDR2 from the germline V gene are SNHLY and FYNNEI. The junction had 7 bases not matched to a gene; V was cut back by 5 bases and J by 4 bases. CDR3 DNA sequence: TGTGCCAGCAGTTTTTCGACAGGGGGCAGAGAGACCCAGTACTTC. Protein sequence: CASSFSTGGRETQYF.

This clonotype was observed many times. The chain couples TRBV20-1 to TRBJ2-5, with 9 positions matching TRBD2. Germline V lookup: CDR1 DFQATT, CDR2 SNEGSKA (reference sequence). The CDR3 sequence is 15 residues long. The ends lost 3 bases at V and 5 bases at J; junction bases unmatched: 10. CDR3 loop: CSASPGAGGDETQYF. In nucleotides, the CDR3 is TGCAGTGCTAGTCCCGGGGCGGGGGGGGATGAGACCCAGTACTTC.

The gene calls are TRBV6-5 and TRBJ1-2, with 7 bases identical to TRBD1. The ends lost 4 bases at V and 5 bases at J; junction bases unmatched: 22. CDR3 length: 19 amino acids. From germline, CDR1 is MNHEY and CDR2 SVGAGI. CDR3 DNA sequence: TGTGCCAGCAGTTCCTTCGAGACAGGGATGAGCTTTTTGGTGTATGGCTACACCTTC. It translates to CASSSFETGMSFLVYGYTF.

The chain uses TRBV6-1 and TRBJ1-2, with 10 bases aligning to TRBD1. V trimming: 6 bases; J trimming: 2 bases; junction bases outside the gene matches: 3. The CDR3 has 14 amino acids. Germline V lookup: CDR1 MNHNS, CDR2 SASEGT. CDR3: CASRGTGANYGYTF. CDR3 in DNA: TGTGCCAGCAGGGGGACAGGGGCCAACTATGGCTACACCTTC.

This clonotype appeared a few times. The chain combines TRBV5-4 with TRBJ1-2, with D possibly matching TRBD1 (6 bases). The CDR3 extends over 15 amino acids. Germline CDR1 and CDR2: SGHNT and YYREEE (reference sequence). Trimming took off 0 bases at V and 4 bases at J, with 13 bases between the two ends. The DNA of the CDR3 is TGTGCCAGCAGCTTGGTGCCGCAGGGGACCTATGGCTACACCTTC. Translation gives CASSLVPQGTYGYTF. Together with reference TRBV5-4 and TRBJ1-2, the CDR3 gives the full variable domain: ETGVTQSPTHLIKTRGQQVTLRCSSQSGHNTVSWYQQALGQGPQFIFQYYREEENGRGNFPPRFSGLQFPNYSSELNVNALELDDSALYLCASSLVPQGTYGYTFGSGTRLTVV.

This clonotype was detected many times. The chain has TRBV7-8 and TRBJ1-4; D is uncertain. Germline CDR1 and CDR2: SGHVS and FQNEAQ. The V end lost 5 bases, the J end lost 5 bases, and 12 bases lay between the germline ends. The CDR3 totals 14 residues. The CDR3 spells CASSPGSFNEKLFF. The CDR3 DNA sequence: TGTGCCAGCAGCCCCGGCAGTTTCAATGAAAAACTGTTTTTT.

This clonotype was counted ten times or more. J is TRBJ1-1 and V is TRBV2, with a possible D match to TRBD1 (5 bases). CDR3 length: 11 amino acids. The V gene's germline CDR1 is SNHLY and CDR2 FYNNEI. V dropped 8 bases and J dropped 5 bases, with 9 bases sitting between them. The CDR3 here is CASLKGTEAFF. In DNA, the CDR3 is TGTGCCAGCTTAAAGGGGACTGAAGCTTTCTTT.

At least ten counts were recorded for this clonotype. This chain links TRBV6-6 with TRBJ1-6; TRBD1 is a possible D gene (5 bases). The ends were cut back, 6 bases at V and 5 bases at J, with 17 bases in the middle. The CDR3 is 16 amino acids. Germline lookup yields CDR1 MNHNY and CDR2 SVGAGI (reference sequence). CDR3: CASSNSRGIDNSPLHF. As DNA, the CDR3 is TGTGCCAGCAGCAACTCCCGGGGGATTGATAATTCACCCCTCCACTTT.

The gene calls are TRBV10-3 and TRBJ1-1; no clear D gene. The CDR3 is 12 amino acids. Germline loops: CDR1 ENHRY, CDR2 SYGVKD. The V and J ends lost 2 bases and 6 bases respectively, with 7 bases between them. Written as DNA, the CDR3 is TGTGCCATCAGTGAGGCCCTGGCTGAAGCTTTCTTT. It encodes CAISEALAEAFF.

A few counts support this clonotype. This chain uses TRBV30 with TRBJ1-2; D ambiguous. The CDR3 is made up of 13 amino acids. CDR1 GTSNPN and CDR2 SVGIG come from the germline V gene (reference sequence). V was cut by 0 bases and J by 1 base, with 6 bases left in between. The DNA of the CDR3 is TGTGCCTGGAGTGTTCGGAGTAACTATGGCTACACCTTC. As protein: CAWSVRSNYGYTF.

There are many counts of this clonotype. This chain joins TRBV5-1 and TRBJ2-3, with 9 positions matching TRBD1. The ends lost 0 bases at V and 2 bases at J; junction bases unmatched: 1. From germline, CDR1 is SGHRS and CDR2 YFSETQ. The CDR3 extends over 15 amino acids. Here the CDR3 reads CASSLGTGDTDTQYF. The CDR3 DNA is TGCGCCAGCAGCTTGGGGACAGGGGACACAGATACGCAGTATTTT.

This chain joins TRBV20-1 and TRBJ1-3; D remains unclear. Trimming stripped 4 bases from V and 0 bases from J, with 10 bases between. The CDR3 runs 14 residues. CDR1 is DFQATT and CDR2 is SNEGSKA in the germline V gene (reference sequence). The CDR3 here is CSATDRSSGNTIYF. CDR3 bases: TGCAGTGCTACAGACCGGAGCTCTGGAAACACCATATATTTT.

The chain couples TRBV11-2 to TRBJ2-2, with D hard to call. The CDR3 has 13 amino acids. V dropped 3 bases and J dropped 1 base, with 3 bases sitting between them. Germline loops: CDR1 SGHAT, CDR2 FQNNGV. The CDR3 DNA reads as TGTGCCAGCAGCTTGGTGAACACCGGGGAGCTGTTTTTT. The encoded protein is CASSLVNTGELFF.

V usage is TRBV30 and J usage is TRBJ1-4, with D tentatively TRBD1 (6 bases). The germline V gene encodes CDR1 GTSNPN and CDR2 SVGIG (reference sequence). There are 13 residues in the CDR3. The V end was cut by 3 bases, the J end by 6 bases, with 11 bases between. CDR3 in amino acids: CAWRRGADEKLFF. The CDR3 coding sequence is TGTGCCTGGAGGAGGGGGGCCGATGAAAAACTGTTTTTT.

This clonotype has only a few counts. The chain employs TRBV14 and TRBJ2-7; D possibly matches TRBD1 or TRBD2 (5 bases each). The CDR3 runs 15 residues. Looked up from germline, CDR1 is SGHDN and CDR2 is FVKESK. V was cut by 0 bases and J by 12 bases, with 21 bases left in between. This chain's CDR3 is CASSQDSGTHLHLYF. CDR3 DNA: TGTGCCAGCAGCCAAGATTCCGGGACCCACCTACACCTGTACTTC.

This clonotype appeared many times. The genes are TRBV6-1 and TRBJ2-7; tentatively, D is TRBD1 (6 bases). The germline CDR1 and CDR2 sequences are MNHNS and SASEGT. The CDR3 contains 13 residues. Between the trimmed V and J ends, which lost 1 base and 6 bases, there was a span of 10 bases. CDR3: CASSEVQGGEQYF. Here the CDR3 DNA reads TGTGCCAGCAGTGAAGTACAGGGCGGCGAGCAGTACTTC.